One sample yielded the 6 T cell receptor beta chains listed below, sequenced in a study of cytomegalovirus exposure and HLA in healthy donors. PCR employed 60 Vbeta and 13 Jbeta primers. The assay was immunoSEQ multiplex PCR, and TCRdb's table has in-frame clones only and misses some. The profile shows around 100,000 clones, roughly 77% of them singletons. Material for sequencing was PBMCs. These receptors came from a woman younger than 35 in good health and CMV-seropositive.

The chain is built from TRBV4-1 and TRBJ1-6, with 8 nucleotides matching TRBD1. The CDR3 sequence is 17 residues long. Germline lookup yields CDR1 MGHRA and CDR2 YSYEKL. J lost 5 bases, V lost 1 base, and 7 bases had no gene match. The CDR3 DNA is TGCGCCAGCAGCCAAGTATTAGGACAGGGAGATAATTCACCCCTCCACTTT. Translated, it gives CASSQVLGQGDNSPLHF.

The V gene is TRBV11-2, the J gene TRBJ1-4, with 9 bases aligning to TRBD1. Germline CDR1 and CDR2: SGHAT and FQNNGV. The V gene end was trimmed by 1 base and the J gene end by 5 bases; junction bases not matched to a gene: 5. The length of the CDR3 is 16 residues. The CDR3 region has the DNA TGTGCCAGCAGCTTAGTGGGACAGGGAAGAAATGAAAAACTGTTTTTT. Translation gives CASSLVGQGRNEKLFF.

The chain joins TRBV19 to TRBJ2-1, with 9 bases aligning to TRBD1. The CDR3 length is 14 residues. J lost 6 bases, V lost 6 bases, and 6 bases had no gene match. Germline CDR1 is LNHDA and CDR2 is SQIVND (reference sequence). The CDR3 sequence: CASRRQGVPNEQFF. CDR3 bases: TGTGCCAGTAGGAGACAGGGGGTCCCCAATGAGCAGTTCTTC. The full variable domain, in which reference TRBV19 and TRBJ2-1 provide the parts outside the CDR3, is DGGITQSPKYLFRKEGQNVTLSCEQNLNHDAMYWYRQDPGQGLRLIYYSQIVNDFQKGDIAEGYSVSREKKESFPLTVTSAQKNPTAFYLCASRRQGVPNEQFFGPGTRLTVL.

The CDR3 DNA follows: TGTGCCAGCAGCCTCTACGGGGGGCCCAAAAACATTCAGTACTTC. Its protein product is CASSLYGGPKNIQYF. The chain couples TRBV28 to TRBJ2-4, with a weak D call TRBD2 (7 bases). Germline V gives CDR1 MDHEN, CDR2 SYDVKM. V dropped 6 bases and J dropped 2 bases, with 14 bases sitting between them. The CDR3 length is 15 residues.

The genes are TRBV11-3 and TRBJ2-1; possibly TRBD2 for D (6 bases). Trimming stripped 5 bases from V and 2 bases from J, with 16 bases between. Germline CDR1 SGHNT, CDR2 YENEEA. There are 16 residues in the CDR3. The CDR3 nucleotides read TGTGCCAGCAGCCGTGGGAGGCTGGCCCCCTACAATGAGCAGTTCTTC. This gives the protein CASSRGRLAPYNEQFF.

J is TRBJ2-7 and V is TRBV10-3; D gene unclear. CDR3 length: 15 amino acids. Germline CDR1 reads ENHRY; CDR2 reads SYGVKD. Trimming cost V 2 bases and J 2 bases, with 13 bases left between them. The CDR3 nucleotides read TGTGCCATCAGTGAGCAGGTGGGCACAGCCTACGAGCAGTACTTC. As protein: CAISEQVGTAYEQYF.